This T cell receptor beta chain was sequenced during a study of cytomegalovirus exposure and HLA in healthy donors. Study outcomes and limitations: In a later analysis, 16,951 TCR beta sequences were associated with HLA alleles at 0.05 false discovery rate. In an earlier analysis, about 87% or about 30%: the productive usage of most TCR beta V segments. Many donors shared some public TCRs, even though most TCR sequences were rare. Upon later analysis, HLA-associated TCR beta chains proved more clonally expanded than other, equally common chains.

Of note for this clone: The target antigen is unknown.

A multiplex PCR was run with 60 Vbeta primers and 13 Jbeta primers. TCRdb keeps only in-frame clones here, not all; method: immunoSEQ multiplex PCR. The repertoire includes more than 150,000 clones, roughly 77% of them detected once, and roughly 2% sits in the top ten. The clonotype comes from a young woman in good health and CMV-seronegative. The specimen was PBMCs.

The CDR3 DNA reads as TGCGCCAGCAGCCCGGGACAGGACCACACCGGGGAGCTGTTTTTT. Translated: CASSPGQDHTGELFF. This rearrangement joins TRBV5-1 to TRBJ2-2, with 8 bases aligning to TRBD1. With 4 bases clipped from V and 3 bases from J, the junction kept 5 bases outside the gene matches. This CDR3 is 15 amino acids long. CDR1 and CDR2 from the germline V gene are SGHRS and YFSETQ. The whole variable domain, remainder taken from reference TRBV5-1 and TRBJ2-2, is KAGVTQTPRYLIKTRGQQVTLSCSPISGHRSVSWYQQTPGQGLQFLFEYFSETQRNKGNFPGRFSGRQFSNSRSEMNVSTLELGDSALYLCASSPGQDHTGELFFGEGSRLTVL.